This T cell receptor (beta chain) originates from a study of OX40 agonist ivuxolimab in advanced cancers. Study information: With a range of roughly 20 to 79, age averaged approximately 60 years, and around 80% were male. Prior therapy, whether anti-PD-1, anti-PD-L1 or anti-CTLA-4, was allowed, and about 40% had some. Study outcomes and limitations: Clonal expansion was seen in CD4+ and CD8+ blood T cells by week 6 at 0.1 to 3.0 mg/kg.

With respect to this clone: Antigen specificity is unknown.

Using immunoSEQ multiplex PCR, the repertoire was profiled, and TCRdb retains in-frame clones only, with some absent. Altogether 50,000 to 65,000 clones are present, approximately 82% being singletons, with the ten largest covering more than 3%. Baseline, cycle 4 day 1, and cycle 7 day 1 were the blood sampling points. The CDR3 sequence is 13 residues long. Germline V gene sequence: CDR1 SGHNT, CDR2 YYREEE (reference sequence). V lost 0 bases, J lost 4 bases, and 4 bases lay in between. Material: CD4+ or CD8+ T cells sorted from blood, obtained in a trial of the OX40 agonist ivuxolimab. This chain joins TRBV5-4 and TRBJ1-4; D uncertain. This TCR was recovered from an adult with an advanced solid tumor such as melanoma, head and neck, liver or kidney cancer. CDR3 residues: CASSLGNNEKLFF. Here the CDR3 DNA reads TGTGCCAGCAGCTTGGGGAATAATGAAAAACTGTTTTTT.